The clone carrying this TCR beta chain showed up just a few times. Its specificity is unknown. Germline lookup yields CDR1 LGHDT and CDR2 YNNKEL (reference sequence). The CDR3 is 15 residues long. V was pared by 1 base and J by 1 base, with 3 bases of the junction left unmatched. The data are from a study of identical twins. Study-level results: Out-of-frame TCR alpha sharing in monozygotic twins exceeded recombination model predictions. The study found weaker excess twin sharing in beta out-of-frame sequences. Where out-of-frame alpha sequences were twin-shared, they showed excess low generation probability.

Via MiXCR, TCRdb re-called the 5' RACE reads, giving one row per CDR3 protein. This table holds 450,000 or so distinct CDR3 sequences, approximately 15% found once. These records were also assigned to another study, of yellow fever vaccine responses in identical twins.

The V and J genes are TRBV3-1 and TRBJ2-5; 7 bases line up with TRBD2. The sequence was obtained from a woman aged 18 to 35 in good health. Sequencing used CD4+ T cells sorted from blood. The CDR3 DNA reads TGTGCCAGCAGCCAAGTTCCGGGGGGCCAAGAGACCCAGTACTTC. As protein: CASSQVPGGQETQYF.